These 22 T cell receptor beta chains originate from one sample sequenced in a study of vaccination and CD4 T cells after COVID-19. No antigen has been assigned to these receptors. Treatment specified: roughly nine-day PBMC culture with coronavirus spike peptide pools or control peptides (ViraFEST assay). The Oncomine TCR Beta short-read assay was applied to DNA of cultured CD4+ T cells. TCRdb re-called the PCR reads with MiXCR, one entry per CDR3 protein. In the table there are 7,500 to 9,500 distinct CDR3 sequences, under 80% of which are singletons. Material for sequencing was CD4+ T cells from blood, cultured in vitro. These receptors originate from a human donor who had recovered from COVID-19.

The rearrangement joins TRBV5-1 to TRBJ1-1, with D maybe TRBD1 (6 bases). Germline assignment: CDR1 SGHRS and CDR2 YFSETQ. CDR3 size: 15 residues. V was shortened by 4 bases and J by 1 base, with 14 bases between the two germline ends. The CDR3 protein is CASSPQSTGNTEAFF. The CDR3 bases are TGCGCCAGCAGCCCCCAGTCGACAGGGAACACTGAAGCTTTCTTT.

Only a few counts were recorded for this clonotype. This chain uses TRBV19 with TRBJ2-6; the match to TRBD2 covers 12 bases. CDR3 length equals 19 residues. CDR1 is LNHDA and CDR2 is SQIVND in the germline V gene (reference sequence). The trim removed 4 bases at V and 4 bases at J, leaving 11 bases unmatched. CDR3 DNA: TGTGCCAGTAGTAATAAACTAGCGGGAGGTCTAGGAGGGGCCAACGTCCTGACTTTC. Protein sequence: CASSNKLAGGLGGANVLTF.

The chain combines TRBV19 with TRBJ1-6; D is unclear. The CDR3 is 14 amino acids. Looked up from germline, CDR1 is LNHDA and CDR2 is SQIVND (reference sequence). V dropped 3 bases and J dropped 11 bases, with 14 bases sitting between them. The CDR3 loop reads CASSMQWENTPLHF. The CDR3 region has the DNA TGTGCCAGTAGTATGCAATGGGAGAATACACCCCTCCACTTT.

This chain uses TRBV20-1 with TRBJ2-1, with 9 bases lining up with TRBD2. The CDR3 is 17 amino acids. After removal of 1 base from V and 1 base from J, the junction contained 8 bases not matched to a gene. Germline lookup yields CDR1 DFQATT and CDR2 SNEGSKA (reference sequence). CDR3 amino acids: CSARAIGGGASYNEQFF. The CDR3 nucleotides are TGCAGTGCTAGAGCGATTGGCGGGGGGGCTTCCTACAATGAGCAGTTCTTC.

The chain employs TRBV25-1 and TRBJ1-2; D not resolved. The germline gives CDR1 MGHDK, CDR2 SYGVNS. The V and J ends lost 2 bases and 3 bases respectively, with 7 bases between them. The CDR3 consists of 13 residues. Written as DNA, the CDR3 is TGTGCCAGCAGTGAAGGCACATACTATGGCTACACCTTC. Encoded protein: CASSEGTYYGYTF.

The chain joins TRBV6-1 to TRBJ2-7, with 7 nucleotides matching TRBD2. After removal of 4 bases from V and 3 bases from J, the junction contained 3 bases not matched to a gene. CDR1 is MNHNS, CDR2 SASEGT, per germline. There are 13 residues in the CDR3. In nucleotides, the CDR3 is TGTGCCAGCAGTGGGGGAGGGTTCTACGAGCAGTACTTC. Translation: CASSGGGFYEQYF.

The chain combines TRBV2 with TRBJ2-1; D is undetermined. The CDR3 spans 15 residues. Germline values: CDR1 SNHLY, CDR2 FYNNEI. Deletions cut 6 bases from V and 10 bases from J, with 22 bases between. Written as DNA, the CDR3 is TGTGCCAGCAGCCCTTCGATCTTTCGCTTGAGGGAGCAGTTCTTC. Encoded protein: CASSPSIFRLREQFF.

This sequence joins TRBV6-5 and TRBJ1-2, with D unresolved. The CDR3 length is 12 residues. Per germline, CDR1 MNHEY and CDR2 SVGAGI. Trimming shortened V by 0 bases and J by 11 bases, and 10 bases separated the two germline ends. The CDR3 region is CASSYSDQGYTF. CDR3 sequence (DNA): TGTGCCAGCAGTTACTCGGACCAAGGTTACACCTTC.

The chain carries TRBV6-1 and TRBJ1-5; TRBD1 might be the D (6 bases). V was clipped by 2 bases and J by 4 bases, with 21 bases between them. Germline-derived CDR1 and CDR2 are MNHNS and SASEGT. The CDR3 is 18 residues long. The chain's CDR3 is CASSESGGGRHTNQPQHF. The CDR3 nucleotides are TGTGCCAGCAGTGAATCAGGAGGGGGGCGACACACTAATCAGCCCCAGCATTTT.

V usage is TRBV6-2 or TRBV6-3 and J usage is TRBJ1-6, with TRBD1 as a possible D gene (5 bases). The CDR3 is 14 amino acids. The V end was cut by 10 bases, the J end by 6 bases, with 16 bases between. Germline-derived CDR1 and CDR2 are MNHEY and SVGEGT. The CDR3: CATETGRSNSPLHF. The CDR3 DNA is TGTGCCACCGAAACAGGACGGAGTAATTCACCCCTCCACTTT.

The chain has TRBV11-1 and TRBJ1-1; D perhaps matches TRBD1 (6 bases). Germline CDR1 SGHAT, CDR2 FQDESV (reference sequence). Trimming took 3 bases from V and 0 from J, leaving 14 bases between them. The CDR3 is 16 amino acids. CDR3 in amino acids: CASSFGGAIMNTEAFF. CDR3 bases: TGTGCCAGCAGCTTCGGGGGGGCAATTATGAACACTGAAGCTTTCTTT.

CDR3 coding DNA: TGTGCCAGCAGCTCCGAGGGGGATACGCAGTATTTT. As protein: CASSSEGDTQYF. The J gene is TRBJ2-3, the V gene TRBV7-9; either TRBD1 or TRBD2 may fit D (5 bases each). CDR1 and CDR2 from the germline V gene are SEHNR and FQNEAQ (reference sequence). CDR3 size: 12 residues. The germline V and J ends were trimmed by 4 bases and 6 bases, with 8 bases remaining between them.

J is TRBJ1-2 and V is TRBV6-2 or TRBV6-3; D gene ambiguous. CDR3 size: 15 residues. V lost 0 bases, J lost 0 bases, and 8 bases lay in between. Germline V gene data show CDR1 as MNHEY and CDR2 as SVGEGT. The CDR3: CASSYSLLPNYGYTF. DNA for the CDR3: TGTGCCAGCAGTTACTCGCTTCTCCCTAACTATGGCTACACCTTC.

This rearrangement joins TRBV7-8 to TRBJ1-1; unclear D gene. V lost 3 bases, J lost 2 bases, and 13 bases lay in between. The germline CDR1 and CDR2 sequences are SGHVS and FQNEAQ. The CDR3 runs 15 residues. The CDR3 region is CASSFFPKGNTEAFF. In nucleotides, the CDR3 is TGTGCCAGCAGCTTTTTCCCCAAGGGAAACACTGAAGCTTTCTTT.

The V gene is TRBV7-8, the J gene TRBJ1-1, with D perhaps TRBD1 (5 bases). This CDR3 is 14 amino acids long. Germline V gene data show CDR1 as SGHVS and CDR2 as FQNEAQ. V lost 5 bases to trimming and J lost 8 bases, with 18 bases between them. CDR3 nucleotides: TGTGCCAGCAGCCGAGGGACGGCCCCAGAGGAAGCTTTCTTT. Encoded protein: CASSRGTAPEEAFF. Based on the CDR3 plus reference TRBV7-8 and TRBJ1-1, the full variable domain is GAGVSQSPRYKVAKRGQDVALRCDPISGHVSLFWYQQALGQGPEFLTYFQNEAQLDKSGLPSDRFFAERPEGSVSTLKIQRTQQEDSAVYLCASSRGTAPEEAFFGQGTRLTVV.

CDR3 DNA sequence: TGCGCCAGCAGCCATCGGACAGTAAATGAAAAACTGTTTTTT. It codes for CASSHRTVNEKLFF. This sequence joins TRBV4-1 and TRBJ1-4; a weak D match, TRBD1 (6 bases). There are 14 residues in the CDR3. Germline CDR1 reads MGHRA; CDR2 reads YSYEKL. Trimming removed 3 bases from V and 5 bases from J, with 10 bases in between.

The chain uses TRBV6-2 or TRBV6-3 and TRBJ1-2, with D possibly TRBD1 on 5 matching bases. The CDR3 has 15 amino acids. V dropped 2 bases and J dropped 0 bases, with 10 bases sitting between them. The germline CDR1 and CDR2 sequences are MNHEY and SVGEGT. The CDR3 region is CASSYPGAANYGYTF. The CDR3 DNA follows: TGTGCCAGCAGTTACCCCGGGGCGGCTAACTATGGCTACACCTTC.

This chain connects TRBV12-3 or TRBV12-4 to TRBJ1-2; D might be TRBD1 (5 bases). The CDR3 totals 12 residues. Trimming took 4 bases from V and 2 from J, leaving 5 bases between them. The CDR3 bases are TGTGCCAGCAGTTGGGGGAACTATGGCTACACCTTC. Translation gives CASSWGNYGYTF.

The chain combines TRBV6-1 with TRBJ2-5; either TRBD1 or TRBD2 may fit D (5 bases each). Deletions cut 4 bases from V and 2 bases from J, with 11 bases between. Germline CDR1 and CDR2: MNHNS and SASEGT. This CDR3 region has 14 residues. The CDR3 DNA reads TGTGCCAGCAGTGTTGGGACGGTACAAGAGACCCAGTACTTC. Translated, it gives CASSVGTVQETQYF.

This rearrangement joins TRBV20-1 to TRBJ1-6; possibly TRBD1 for D (5 bases). The CDR3 has 15 amino acids. Trimming removed 4 bases from V and 0 bases from J, with 10 bases in between. CDR1 is DFQATT, CDR2 SNEGSKA, per germline (reference sequence). The CDR3: CSATGALSYNSPLHF. CDR3 DNA: TGCAGTGCTACTGGGGCACTCTCCTATAATTCACCCCTCCACTTT.

V and J are TRBV7-6 and TRBJ2-2; either TRBD1 or TRBD2 may supply D (5 bases each). Germline V gives CDR1 SGHVS, CDR2 FNYEAQ. Trimming removed 0 bases at V and 2 bases at J, with 7 bases between. CDR3 length: 15 amino acids. The DNA of the CDR3 is TGTGCCAGCAGCTTAGCCGGGGCAAACACCGGGGAGCTGTTTTTT. Encoded protein: CASSLAGANTGELFF.

The chain couples TRBV6-5 to TRBJ2-5; TRBD1 is a possible D gene (6 bases). This CDR3 spans 14 amino acids. Germline-derived CDR1 and CDR2 are MNHEY and SVGAGI. Between the trimmed V and J ends, which lost 0 bases and 5 bases, there was a span of 10 bases. CDR3 coding DNA: TGTGCCAGCAGTTACTCGGGGGCAGGTGAGACCCAGTACTTC. It codes for CASSYSGAGETQYF.